This TCR beta chain stems from a study of post-analysis software for immune sequencing data. Overall study results and limits: In patients, about five TRBV segments were more frequent than in controls, with TRBV5-6, TRBV5-1 and TRBV20-1 among them.

Worth noting for this clonotype: The antigen is unknown.

Germline assignment: CDR1 SGHRS and CDR2 YFSETQ. The CDR3 is made up of 14 amino acids. The V and J ends lost 5 bases and 7 bases, in that order; junction bases with no gene match: 8. Every TCR beta cDNA library bore unique molecular identifiers. TCRdb reanalysed the PCR reads using MiXCR and keeps one entry per CDR3 protein. The table has about 820,000 distinct CDR3 sequences, about 53% seen once; the top ten hold roughly 4.4%. The chain joins TRBV5-1 to TRBJ1-4; TRBD1 matches at 7 bases. Sequenced material: blood. The clonotype originates from a girl aged 5-17 years with multiple sclerosis. The CDR3 nucleotides read TGCGCCAGCAGAAGGATGACAGGGAGTGAAAAACTGTTTTTT. Amino acid sequence: CASRRMTGSEKLFF.